The 24 T cell receptor beta chains listed next were all sequenced from one sample in a study of OX40 agonist ivuxolimab in advanced cancers. Libraries were constructed by the immunoSEQ multiplex PCR assay. The immuneACCESS repertoire file appears here via TCRdb, limited to in-frame rearrangements. These files lack a portion of the clones; in checked studies, under half of the deficit traces to unresolved V genes, and the cause of the others is not known. Present in this sample are over 70,000 clones, 65% to 90% of which were seen just once. The ten most abundant clones make up just under 2% of the sample. The input for sequencing was CD4+ or CD8+ T cells sorted from blood, taken in a trial of the OX40 agonist ivuxolimab. The receptors were gathered from an adult with an advanced solid tumor such as melanoma, head and neck, liver or kidney cancer.

This clone was counted a single time. The rearrangement uses TRBV28 and TRBJ2-5; tentatively, D is TRBD2 (5 bases). The germline V gene encodes CDR1 MDHEN and CDR2 SYDVKM. Trimming shortened V by 3 bases and J by 4 bases, and 9 bases separated the two germline ends. The CDR3 extends over 13 amino acids. This CDR3 is CASSLPRGETQYF. The CDR3 region has the DNA TGTGCCAGCAGTTTGCCCCGGGGAGAGACCCAGTACTTC.

V gene TRBV11-2 combines with J gene TRBJ1-2, with D unclear. The ends were cut back, 6 bases at V and 2 bases at J, with 10 bases in the middle. Per the germline V gene, CDR1 is SGHAT and CDR2 is FQNNGV. This CDR3 has 13 amino acids. In nucleotides, the CDR3 is TGTGCCAGCAGGCCGGTCGGCAACTATGGCTACACCTTC. Residues: CASRPVGNYGYTF. The full variable domain, with the rest looked up from reference TRBV11-2 and TRBJ1-2, is EAGVAQSPRYKIIEKRQSVAFWCNPISGHATLYWYQQILGQGPKLLIQFQNNGVVDDSQLPKDRFSAERLKGVDSTLKIQPAKLEDSAVYLCASRPVGNYGYTFGSGTRLTVV.

This clone was seen only once. The CDR3 protein is CASSIVLRGEQYF. The CDR3 DNA reads TGTGCCAGTAGTATAGTACTACGTGGAGAGCAGTACTTC. The chain is built from TRBV19 and TRBJ2-7; D ambiguous. Germline-derived CDR1 and CDR2 are LNHDA and SQIVND (reference sequence). The V and J ends lost 1 base and 7 bases respectively, with 11 bases between them. This CDR3 contains 13 residues.

V gene TRBV18 combines with J gene TRBJ1-5, with 10 bases lining up with TRBD1. Germline-derived CDR1 and CDR2 are KGHSH and LQKENI. V trimming: 4 bases; J trimming: 10 bases; junction bases outside the gene matches: 10. The CDR3 is 15 amino acids. CDR3 in amino acids: CASSQGQGGGQPQHF. The CDR3 region has the DNA TGTGCCAGCTCACAAGGACAGGGGGGAGGCCAACCCCAGCATTTT.

The chain carries TRBV30 and TRBJ1-3; D is ambiguous. The CDR3 runs to 12 residues. Between the trimmed V and J ends, which lost 0 bases and 7 bases, there was a span of 7 bases. Germline V gene data show CDR1 as GTSNPN and CDR2 as SVGIG (reference sequence). The CDR3 DNA sequence: TGTGCCTGGAGTGTATCAAGGAACACCATATATTTT. It specifies CAWSVSRNTIYF.

This clone appeared a few times. The chain uses TRBV21-1 and TRBJ1-1. TRBV21-1 is an annotated pseudogene. This CDR3 region has 12 residues. The CDR3 spells CASRRESPEAFF. The DNA of the CDR3 is TGTGCCAGCAGGAGGGAATCTCCTGAAGCTTTCTTT.

V and J are TRBV6-1 and TRBJ1-2; D call uncertain. The CDR3 runs to 14 residues. Trimming shortened V by 8 bases and J by 1 base, and 14 bases separated the two germline ends. CDR1 is MNHNS and CDR2 is SASEGT in the germline V gene. The CDR3 here is CASLPWEGNYGYTF. The CDR3 nucleotides read TGTGCCAGCCTCCCGTGGGAGGGTAACTATGGCTACACCTTC.

This chain uses TRBV9 with TRBJ2-7; a possible D gene is TRBD1 (6 bases). The V end lost 4 bases, the J end lost 6 bases, and 17 bases lay between the germline ends. The CDR3 is 14 amino acids. Germline CDR1 is SGDLS and CDR2 is YYNGEE. The CDR3 nucleotides are TGTGCCAGCAGCCTCGAGGGGGTATTAGGCGAGCAGTACTTC. Its translation is CASSLEGVLGEQYF.

The chain joins TRBV15 to TRBJ2-5; perhaps TRBD2 as D (6 bases). Trimming stripped 3 bases from V and 5 bases from J, with 13 bases between. CDR3 length: 14 residues. Germline V gene sequence: CDR1 LNHNV, CDR2 YYDKDF (reference sequence). CDR3 protein: CATSSPGVGETQYF. DNA of the CDR3: TGTGCCACCAGCAGTCCGGGGGTAGGGGAGACCCAGTACTTC.

CDR3 protein: CAISELGGNQPQHF. For the CDR3, the DNA is TGTGCCATCAGTGAATTGGGTGGCAATCAGCCCCAGCATTTT. The chain employs TRBV10-3 and TRBJ1-5; D unclear. V gave up 3 bases and J gave up 2 bases, with 8 bases separating them. Germline V gene data show CDR1 as ENHRY and CDR2 as SYGVKD. This CDR3 comprises 14 residues.

The chain carries TRBV28 and TRBJ1-2, with D perhaps matching TRBD1 (6 bases). The CDR3 is made up of 16 amino acids. The germline V and J ends were trimmed by 7 bases and 3 bases, with 21 bases remaining between them. CDR1 and CDR2 (germline): MDHEN, SYDVKM. The CDR3 here is CASITGASDRHYGYTF. The DNA for the CDR3 is TGTGCCAGCATTACCGGAGCCAGTGACAGGCACTATGGCTACACCTTC.

The genes are TRBV5-1 and TRBJ1-6; D unclear. CDR1 and CDR2 (germline): SGHRS, YFSETQ. This CDR3 spans 16 amino acids. Trimming stripped 1 base from V and 6 bases from J, with 14 bases between. The CDR3 DNA sequence: TGCGCCAGCAGCTTGTATAACTGGACGGGTAATTCACCCCTCCACTTT. Its protein product is CASSLYNWTGNSPLHF. Full variable domain (remainder filled in from reference TRBV5-1 and TRBJ1-6): KAGVTQTPRYLIKTRGQQVTLSCSPISGHRSVSWYQQTPGQGLQFLFEYFSETQRNKGNFPGRFSGRQFSNSRSEMNVSTLELGDSALYLCASSLYNWTGNSPLHFGNGTRLTVT.

CDR3 protein: CASSLAGGASNYGYTF. DNA of the CDR3: TGTGCCAGCAGCTTAGCAGGGGGCGCGTCAAACTATGGCTACACCTTC. The rearrangement uses TRBV7-2 and TRBJ1-2; 7 bases map to TRBD1. Losses at the gene ends were 0 bases for V and 2 bases for J; bases not matched to a gene: 6. This CDR3 is built from 16 residues. Germline V gene lookup returns CDR1 SGHTA and CDR2 FQGNSA.

This clone has just one count. This chain joins TRBV30 and TRBJ2-4, with 10 nucleotides matching TRBD2. V shed 1 base, J shed 2 bases, and the junction held 5 bases outside the gene matches. This CDR3 has 16 amino acids. Germline V gene lookup returns CDR1 GTSNPN and CDR2 SVGIG (reference sequence). DNA for the CDR3: TGTGCCTGGAGTGGGCAAGCGGGGGGGCCCAAAAACATTCAGTACTTC. Protein sequence: CAWSGQAGGPKNIQYF.

In this sample, this clone turned up once. The V gene is TRBV5-6, the J gene TRBJ1-1; D possibly corresponds to TRBD1 (5 bases). CDR1 and CDR2 from the germline V gene are SGHDT and YYEEEE. The length of the CDR3 is 13 residues. V lost 3 bases to trimming and J lost 3 bases, with 9 bases between them. The CDR3 sequence: CASSYVGDTEAFF. DNA of the CDR3: TGTGCCAGCAGCTACGTAGGGGACACTGAAGCTTTCTTT.

The CDR3 loop is CASSVGGNTEAFF. In DNA form, the CDR3 reads TGTGCCAGCAGTGTGGGGGGGAACACTGAAGCTTTCTTT. The chain employs TRBV6-1 and TRBJ1-1; maybe TRBD1 (5 bases). The CDR3 sequence is 13 residues long. From germline, CDR1 is MNHNS and CDR2 SASEGT. Deletions cut 4 bases from V and 1 base from J, with 7 bases between.

A word on this clone: Other DNA sequences in this sample translate to the same CDR3. The J gene is TRBJ1-2, the V gene TRBV19; D is ambiguous. The CDR3 contains 13 residues. Between the trimmed V and J ends, which lost 3 bases and 2 bases, there was a span of 7 bases. Germline loops: CDR1 LNHDA, CDR2 SQIVND (reference sequence). The CDR3 DNA sequence: TGTGCCAGTAGTATGGGCCAGAACTATGGCTACACCTTC. Protein sequence: CASSMGQNYGYTF.

This chain connects TRBV5-1 to TRBJ2-2; tentative D call: TRBD2 (6 bases). Trimming left V 1 base short and J 3 bases short, with 13 bases between. The CDR3 runs 16 residues. Per the germline V gene, CDR1 is SGHRS and CDR2 is YFSETQ. The CDR3 reads CASSLLRGMDTGELFF. The CDR3 DNA sequence: TGCGCCAGCAGCTTGTTACGGGGGATGGACACCGGGGAGCTGTTTTTT.

CDR3 residues: CATSRDPGYNQPQHF. DNA for the CDR3: TGTGCCACCAGCAGAGATCCAGGCTACAATCAGCCCCAGCATTTT. This sequence joins TRBV15 and TRBJ1-5; no clear D gene. V was shortened by 0 bases and J by 3 bases, with 9 bases between the two germline ends. This CDR3 spans 15 amino acids. Germline lookup yields CDR1 LNHNV and CDR2 YYDKDF (reference sequence).

On this clone itself: This CDR3 is also generated by other DNA sequences in the sample. The chain employs TRBV28 and TRBJ2-5; no firm D call. Looked up from germline, CDR1 is MDHEN and CDR2 is SYDVKM. Trimming removed 6 bases at V and 2 bases at J, with 13 bases between. This CDR3 region has 14 residues. The CDR3 sequence: CASRTTAGQETQYF. CDR3 bases: TGTGCCAGCAGAACCACCGCCGGACAAGAGACCCAGTACTTC.

In this sample, this clone turned up once. V gene TRBV6-6 combines with J gene TRBJ1-5, with 9 nucleotides matching TRBD1. V lost 8 bases and J lost 10; bases outside the gene matches: 12. Germline CDR1 MNHNY, CDR2 SVGAGI (reference sequence). The CDR3 is 14 amino acids. The CDR3 bases are TGTGCCAGCGAGCGTGGGACAGGGATTCTCCCCCAGCATTTT. Translating gives CASERGTGILPQHF.

The chain has TRBV6-1 and TRBJ1-6; 10 bases are shared with TRBD1. This CDR3 comprises 15 residues. Germline CDR1 is MNHNS and CDR2 is SASEGT. V lost 5 bases and J lost 4; bases outside the gene matches: 2. As DNA, the CDR3 is TGTGCCAGCAGTCGACAGGGGGCATATAATTCACCCCTCCACTTT. The encoded protein is CASSRQGAYNSPLHF.

The gene calls are TRBV7-2 and TRBJ2-7; 7 bases are shared with TRBD2. Losses at the gene ends were 1 base for V and 5 bases for J; bases not matched to a gene: 5. Germline loops: CDR1 SGHTA, CDR2 FQGNSA. This CDR3 comprises 14 residues. In DNA, the CDR3 is TGTGCCAGCAGCTTAGTGGGGGGGGTCCACGAGCAGTACTTC. Protein product: CASSLVGGVHEQYF.

The chain employs TRBV10-1 and TRBJ2-3, with 9 bases matching TRBD1. The length of the CDR3 is 13 residues. Looked up from germline, CDR1 is WNHNN and CDR2 is SYGVQD (reference sequence). V lost 6 bases, J lost 3 bases, and 1 base stayed unmatched. CDR3 in amino acids: CASSGQGTDTQYF. As DNA, the CDR3 is TGCGCCAGCAGCGGACAGGGGACAGATACGCAGTATTTT.